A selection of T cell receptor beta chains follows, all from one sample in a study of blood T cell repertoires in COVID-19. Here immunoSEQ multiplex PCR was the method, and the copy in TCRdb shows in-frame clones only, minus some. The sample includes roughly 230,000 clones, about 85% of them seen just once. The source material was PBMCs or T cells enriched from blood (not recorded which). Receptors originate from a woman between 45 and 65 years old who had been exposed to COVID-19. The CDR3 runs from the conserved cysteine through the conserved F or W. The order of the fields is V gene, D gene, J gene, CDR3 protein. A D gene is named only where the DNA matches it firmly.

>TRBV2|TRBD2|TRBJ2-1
CAILGLAGYNEQFF
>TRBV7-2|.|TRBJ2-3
CASSLQAAPTDTQYF
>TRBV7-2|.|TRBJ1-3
CASSLGGKGGNTIYF
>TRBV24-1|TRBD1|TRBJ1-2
CATSDPGQGVYGYTF
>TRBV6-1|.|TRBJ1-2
CASSEAGGSTDYGYTF
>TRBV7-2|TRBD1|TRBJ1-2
CASSTPTGGIIGYTF
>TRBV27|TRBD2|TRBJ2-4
CASASGGLNIQYF
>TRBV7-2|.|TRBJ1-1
CASRKQASLNTEAFF
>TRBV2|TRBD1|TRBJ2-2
CAGTDPNTGELFF
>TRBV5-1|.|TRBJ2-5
CASSLAETQYF
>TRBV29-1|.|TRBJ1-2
CSAEGPGSQYGYTF
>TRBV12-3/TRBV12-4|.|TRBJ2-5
CASSLLRRAQYF
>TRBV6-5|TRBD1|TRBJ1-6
CASSYADRGDSPLHF
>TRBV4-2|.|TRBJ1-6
CASSQEGANSPLHF
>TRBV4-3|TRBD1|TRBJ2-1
CASSQDRNRGPETPYNEQFF
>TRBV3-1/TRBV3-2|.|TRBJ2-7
CASSRTSAGEQYF
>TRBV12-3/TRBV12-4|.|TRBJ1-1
CASSPRETKAFF
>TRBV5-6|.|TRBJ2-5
CASSLPGRAETQYF
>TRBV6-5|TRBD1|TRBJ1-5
CASSLDRDQPQHF
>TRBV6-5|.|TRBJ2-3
CASSLSTPTDTQYF
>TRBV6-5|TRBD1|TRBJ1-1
CASSYFTGAEAFF
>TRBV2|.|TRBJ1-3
CASKSRSGNTIYF
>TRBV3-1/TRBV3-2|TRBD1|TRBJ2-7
CASSLTGYEQYF
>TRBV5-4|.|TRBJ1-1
CASSLVGRGNTEAFF
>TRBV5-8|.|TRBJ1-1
CASSPPGRGSTEAFF
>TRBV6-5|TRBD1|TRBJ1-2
CASSTGVYGYTF
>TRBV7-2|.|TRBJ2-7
CASSLGGGGYEQYF
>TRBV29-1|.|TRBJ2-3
CSVGTTTDTQYF
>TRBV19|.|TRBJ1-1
CASSPYASTGNTEAFF
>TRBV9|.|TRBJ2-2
CASSVLPDSTGELFF
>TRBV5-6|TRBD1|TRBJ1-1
CASSLFLRGLNSEAFF
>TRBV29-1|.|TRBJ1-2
CSVGVTGKSNYGYTF
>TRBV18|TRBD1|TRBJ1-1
CASRSFEDRTTGDTEAFF